The following is a T cell receptor (beta chain) sequence with its context. cDNA serving as the sequencing template came from extracted, reverse transcribed RNA. Sequencing was performed with immunoSEQ multiplex PCR; in TCRdb, only in-frame clones are kept and a portion is missing. The sample lists about 140,000 clones; roughly 62% were seen once. The CDR3 length is 16 residues. The V gene lost 0 bases and the J gene lost 4 bases, with 15 bases spanning the gap. The germline V gene encodes CDR1 KGHSH and CDR2 LQKENI. Peripheral blood and lesional scalp punch biopsies were taken from alopecia areata patients. Sorted populations comprised CD4+ and CD8+ T cells obtained from PBMCs. This record belongs to a study of CD8+ T cells in alopecia areata. In the study overall: Tofacitinib was given for 6 to 18 months, then stopped for 6 months.

The sequence was obtained from a human donor with alopecia areata. The material sequenced was CD4+ T cells sorted from blood, taken at week 0. This sequence joins TRBV18 and TRBJ1-2; perhaps TRBD1 as D (5 bases). This CDR3 is CASSPPGTLSVYGYTF. CDR3 nucleotides: TGTGCCAGCTCACCACCGGGGACCCTTTCCGTCTATGGCTACACCTTC.